This TCR beta chain was recorded in a study of T-cell reconstitution after alpha-beta-depleted transplantation in children. Unique molecular identifiers were used in preparing the TCRbeta library. TCRdb re-analysed the PCR reads in MiXCR, keeping a single row per CDR3 protein. The table has fewer than 550,000 distinct CDR3 sequences, 9.5% to 12% seen once. The sample here was PBMCs, mostly from graft donor cells, taken 180 days after TCRalphabeta/CD19-depleted stem cell transplant. This TCR was sampled from a female patient between 2 and 15 years old who had a stem cell transplant for aplastic anemia, so the T cells may come from the graft donor.

The CDR3 DNA reads TGTGCCAGCAGTTTAATACAGGGACGGGAGACCCAGTACTTC. Its translation: CASSLIQGRETQYF. This chain joins TRBV28 and TRBJ2-5; the D gene is possibly TRBD1 (6 bases). The V and J ends lost 2 bases and 5 bases respectively, with 12 bases between them. Per the germline V gene, CDR1 is MDHEN and CDR2 is SYDVKM. This CDR3 is built from 14 residues. Filled out from reference TRBV28 and TRBJ2-5, the complete variable domain reads DVKVTQSSRYLVKRTGEKVFLECVQDMDHENMFWYRQDPGLGLRLIYFSYDVKMKEKGDIPEGYSVSREKKERFSLILESASTNQTSMYLCASSLIQGRETQYFGPGTRLLVL.